Below, 19 T cell receptor beta chains from the same sample are listed, as sequenced in a study of cytomegalovirus exposure and HLA in healthy donors. Primers: 60 Vbeta forward and 13 Jbeta reverse. The protocol was immunoSEQ multiplex PCR, while the TCRdb copy is restricted to in-frame clones and leaves out a portion. Here the sample spans over 150,000 clones, roughly 80% being singletons. The sequenced sample was PBMCs. The receptors were sampled from a woman between 18 and 29 years old in good health and CMV-seronegative.

This clone occurred once. The chain joins TRBV19 to TRBJ1-5; 7 bases are a match to TRBD1. Trimming at V came to 5 bases and at J to 4 bases, leaving 8 bases not matched to a gene. Germline V gene sequence: CDR1 LNHDA, CDR2 SQIVND (reference sequence). The CDR3 runs to 15 residues. CDR3 loop: CASSFDREGNQPQHF. The CDR3 DNA sequence: TGTGCCAGTAGTTTCGACAGGGAAGGTAATCAGCCCCAGCATTTT.

The chain recombines TRBV2 with TRBJ1-2; 7 bases fit TRBD1. The germline V gene encodes CDR1 SNHLY and CDR2 FYNNEI. V lost 3 bases, J lost 0 bases, and 4 bases stayed unmatched. CDR3 length: 15 amino acids. The chain's CDR3 is CASSDWDSSNYGYTF. Written as DNA, the CDR3 is TGTGCCAGCAGTGATTGGGACAGCTCTAACTATGGCTACACCTTC.

The chain is built from TRBV7-9 and TRBJ1-5; 7 bases fit TRBD1. The J segment lost 10 bases and the V segment lost 1 base, leaving 1 base of the junction unmatched. Germline-derived CDR1 and CDR2 are SEHNR and FQNEAQ (reference sequence). The CDR3 length is 12 residues. This CDR3 reads CASSLEGAPQHF. The CDR3 DNA reads TGTGCCAGCAGCTTAGAGGGGGCCCCCCAGCATTTT.

The V gene is TRBV30, the J gene TRBJ2-5; maybe TRBD2 (5 bases). In germline, CDR1 is GTSNPN, CDR2 SVGIG (reference sequence). CDR3 length: 14 amino acids. Trimming cost V 1 base and J 2 bases, with 11 bases left between them. In DNA, the CDR3 is TGTGCCTGGAGTGGAGGGCCCGGACAAGAGACCCAGTACTTC. Translated, it gives CAWSGGPGQETQYF.

The chain combines TRBV18 with TRBJ1-2; TRBD1 matches at 8 bases. Germline lookup yields CDR1 KGHSH and CDR2 LQKENI. Trimming at V came to 2 bases and at J to 4 bases, leaving 6 bases not matched to a gene. This CDR3 has 15 residues. In DNA form, the CDR3 reads TGTGCCAGCTCACCAACAGGGGGGGAAGGCTATGGCTACACCTTC. Protein sequence: CASSPTGGEGYGYTF.

The chain recombines TRBV28 with TRBJ1-5; tentatively, D is TRBD1 (5 bases). Germline V gene lookup returns CDR1 MDHEN and CDR2 SYDVKM. The V end was cut by 9 bases, the J end by 4 bases, with 16 bases between. The CDR3 loop spans 14 amino acids. The CDR3 nucleotides are TGTGCCAGTACCGCAGGGTCACTTAATCAGCCCCAGCATTTT. This translates into CASTAGSLNQPQHF.

The J gene is TRBJ2-1, the V gene TRBV2, with 7 nucleotides matching TRBD1. J gave up 2 bases and V 10 bases, and 5 bases lay outside the gene matches. Germline loops: CDR1 SNHLY, CDR2 FYNNEI. The CDR3 consists of 13 residues. CDR3 residues: CATSGTAYNEQFF. DNA for the CDR3: TGTGCCACCTCAGGGACAGCCTACAATGAGCAGTTCTTC.

The rearrangement joins TRBV27 to TRBJ1-6; D perhaps matches TRBD1 (5 bases). Germline lookup yields CDR1 MNHEY and CDR2 SMNVEV (reference sequence). The CDR3 spans 15 residues. The V end lost 7 bases, the J end lost 5 bases, and 15 bases lay between the germline ends. Here the CDR3 reads CASMEWEGDNSPLHF. Written as DNA, the CDR3 is TGTGCCAGCATGGAGTGGGAAGGGGATAATTCACCCCTCCACTTT.

CDR3 region: CATSARQGPTEAFF. The DNA for the CDR3 is TGTGCCACCAGCGCCCGACAGGGGCCCACTGAAGCTTTCTTT. The chain couples TRBV15 to TRBJ1-1; TRBD1 matches at 8 bases. CDR3 length: 14 residues. Germline CDR1 LNHNV, CDR2 YYDKDF (reference sequence). The V segment lost 5 bases and the J segment 4 bases; nucleotides outside the gene matches: 6.

The V and J genes are TRBV19 and TRBJ1-6; 8 nucleotides match TRBD1. Germline CDR1 reads LNHDA; CDR2 reads SQIVND (reference sequence). CDR3 length equals 13 residues. Trimming took 8 bases from V and 8 from J; bases not matched to a gene: 5. CDR3 sequence reads: CASRTGFDSPLHF. CDR3 sequence (DNA): TGTGCCAGTCGGACAGGGTTTGATTCACCCCTCCACTTT. The whole variable domain, filled in from reference TRBV19 and TRBJ1-6, reads DGGITQSPKYLFRKEGQNVTLSCEQNLNHDAMYWYRQDPGQGLRLIYYSQIVNDFQKGDIAEGYSVSREKKESFPLTVTSAQKNPTAFYLCASRTGFDSPLHFGNGTRLTVT.

On this clone itself: The same CDR3 can be traced to other DNA sequences in this sample. This chain connects TRBV5-1 to TRBJ1-2, with 12 positions matching TRBD1. With V trimmed by 3 bases and J by 8 bases, 2 bases remained unmatched. Germline-derived CDR1 and CDR2 are SGHRS and YFSETQ. There are 13 residues in the CDR3. The CDR3 coding sequence is TGCGCCAGCAGCTCGGGGACAGGGGGCGGCTACACCTTC. Protein product: CASSSGTGGGYTF. The full variable domain, with the rest looked up from reference TRBV5-1 and TRBJ1-2, is KAGVTQTPRYLIKTRGQQVTLSCSPISGHRSVSWYQQTPGQGLQFLFEYFSETQRNKGNFPGRFSGRQFSNSRSEMNVSTLELGDSALYLCASSSGTGGGYTFGSGTRLTVV.

This clone was counted between two and nine times. The genes are TRBV21-1 and TRBJ2-7; the table's D call TRBD2 went unverified against the DNA. TRBV21-1 is designated a pseudogene. The CDR3 is 14 residues long. CDR3 nucleotide sequence: TGTGCCAGCAGGGTTTACGGGAGGGCCTGGTATCAGTACTTC. Protein: CASRVYGRAWYQYF.

Worth noting for this clone: A read error may produce the germline difference seen at one junction end. The rearrangement uses TRBV4-2 and TRBJ2-2; 7 nucleotides line up with TRBD2. Per the germline V gene, CDR1 is LGHNA and CDR2 is YNFKEQ. The CDR3 runs to 18 residues. The CDR3 spells CASSQGRGLAENPGELFF. Written as DNA, the CDR3 is TGTGCCAGCAGCCAAGGGAGGGGCCTAGCGGAGAACCCCGGGGAGCTGTTTTTT.

This clone was detected only a few times. The J gene is TRBJ2-4, the V gene TRBV28, with 14 bases identical to TRBD2. The CDR3 contains 21 residues. CDR1 and CDR2 from the germline V gene are MDHEN and SYDVKM. V was pared by 1 base and J by 0 bases, with 11 bases of the junction left unmatched. CDR3 coding DNA: TGTGCCAGCAGTTTATATCGGGGGACTAGCGGGGGCCAACTAGCCAAAAACATTCAGTACTTC. This sequence encodes CASSLYRGTSGGQLAKNIQYF.

The chain recombines TRBV2 with TRBJ1-3, with unresolved D. The CDR3 loop spans 15 amino acids. CDR1 is SNHLY and CDR2 is FYNNEI in the germline V gene. Trimming stripped 8 bases from V and 4 bases from J, with 18 bases between. CDR3 in amino acids: CASRRAEGLGNTIYF. CDR3 sequence (DNA): TGTGCCAGCCGGCGGGCTGAGGGTCTGGGAAACACCATATATTTT.

The rearrangement uses TRBV10-1 and TRBJ1-1; TRBD1 aligns across 7 bases. The CDR3 has 14 amino acids. The germline V gene encodes CDR1 WNHNN and CDR2 SYGVQD (reference sequence). V gave up 4 bases and J gave up 3 bases; unmatched junction bases: 5. CDR3 nucleotides: TGCGCCAGCAGTGCCGGGACAGACTACACTGAAGCTTTCTTT. Amino acids: CASSAGTDYTEAFF.

This clone was counted a few times. This chain links TRBV29-1 with TRBJ1-1; D is unclear. CDR1 is SQVTM and CDR2 is ANQGSEA in the germline V gene. The CDR3 runs 12 residues. Trimming removed 2 bases from V and 3 bases from J, with 7 bases in between. The CDR3 DNA is TGCAGCGTTGAAACCGGGTACACTGAAGCTTTCTTT. This encodes CSVETGYTEAFF.

The rearrangement uses TRBV18 and TRBJ2-7; D uncertain. The CDR3 has 14 residues. Trimming left V 0 bases short and J 5 bases short, with 11 bases between. Germline-derived CDR1 and CDR2 are KGHSH and LQKENI. The CDR3 region has the DNA TGTGCCAGCTCACCACCCTCCAGGTTCCACGAGCAGTACTTC. This encodes CASSPPSRFHEQYF.

The V gene is TRBV18, the J gene TRBJ2-7; unclear D gene. V was trimmed by 3 bases and J by 0 bases, leaving 9 bases between them. The germline V gene encodes CDR1 KGHSH and CDR2 LQKENI. This CDR3 comprises 14 residues. Written as DNA, the CDR3 is TGTGCCAGCTCACCGGGCCGCCGCTCCTACGAGCAGTACTTC. This sequence encodes CASSPGRRSYEQYF. Filled out from reference TRBV18 and TRBJ2-7, the complete variable domain reads NAGVMQNPRHLVRRRGQEARLRCSPMKGHSHVYWYRQLPEEGLKFMVYLQKENIIDESGMPKERFSAEFPKEGPSILRIQQVVRGDSAAYFCASSPGRRSYEQYFGPGTRLTVT.